Listed below are T cell receptor beta chains from one sample, sequenced in a study of human T cells and chemical hapten exposure. MiXCR, applied by TCRdb to the RACE reads, yields one record per CDR3 protein. Here the sample spans 25,000 to 30,000 distinct CDR3 sequences, 8.5% to 9.5% being singletons. The specimen was whole blood, collected in connection with sensitization to the hapten diphenylcyclopropenone (DPC). These receptors were obtained from a man aged 25-40 years with alopecia areata. Some clones in this sample may be carry-over from other donors' samples. Each CDR3 is given without its conserved first and last residue. A clone size is listed for some rows: how often the clone was seen (once, few, many), or a class if it is expanded.

V,J,size,length,CDR3
TRBV29-1,TRBJ2-4,few,11,SVHESAKNIQY
TRBV18,TRBJ2-3,many,15,ASSPPETRDPTDTQY
TRBV7-2,TRBJ2-1,many,13,ASSEGRGAGNEQF
TRBV4-1,TRBJ2-1,many,14,ASTAQGDGSYNEQF
TRBV5-1,TRBJ1-6,few,14,ASSLQGQGLDSPLH
TRBV29-1,TRBJ2-1,few,15,SVTRGLTSGSNNEQF
TRBV29-1,TRBJ2-1,many,12,SVDRLAEHNEQF
TRBV20-1,TRBJ1-1,many,9,SARFNTEAF
TRBV5-6,TRBJ2-7,.,12,ASSLAGHFYEQY
TRBV29-1,TRBJ2-3,many,11,SVENGGADTQY
TRBV21-1,TRBJ2-2,many,14,ASSEHISSRAGELF
TRBV29-1,TRBJ1-1,.,11,SVARQGDTEAF
TRBV7-9,TRBJ1-4,many,13,ASSFPRQINEKLF
TRBV11-2,TRBJ2-1,many,16,ASSLTRQGAITYNEQF
TRBV29-1,TRBJ2-2,many,12,SVEVQGGTGELF
TRBV5-1,TRBJ2-2,.,11,ASSLLNTGELF
TRBV6-6,TRBJ1-6,many,13,ASSSGGTGSSPLH
TRBV20-1,TRBJ1-1,many,10,SASPQGGEAF
TRBV3-1,TRBJ2-5,few,11,ASSLLAGETQY
TRBV12-3/TRBV12-4,TRBJ2-3,.,13,VSRPGVGSTDTQY
TRBV30,TRBJ1-5,few,10,AWSVYRQPQH
TRBV4-2,TRBJ2-7,many,9,ASSTSGEQY
TRBV27,TRBJ2-7,few,11,ASSLAGERLRY
TRBV20-1,TRBJ1-5,once,9,SAGAGEPQH
TRBV19,TRBJ1-1,few,13,ASSIRYIMNTEAF
TRBV6-2/TRBV6-3,TRBJ2-3,many,12,ASLGASRTDTQY
TRBV24-1,TRBJ2-7,many,13,ATSTGQGAAYEQY
TRBV10-3,TRBJ2-3,many,15,AISDWGSNSGADTQY
TRBV19,TRBJ1-5,many,11,ASGEGQWQPQH
TRBV7-2,TRBJ2-5,.,11,ASSFQPGETQY
TRBV29-1,TRBJ2-7,many,11,SVVYSSPYEQY
TRBV12-3/TRBV12-4,TRBJ2-1,many,13,ASSFQGYSYNEQF
TRBV7-2,TRBJ2-3,many,16,ASSLKYAGGPSTDTQY